This T cell receptor beta chain is drawn from a study of response to subunit inactivated influenza vaccine. General study findings and limits: The authors proposed limited new T cell recruitment per seasonal influenza vaccination.

Remarks on this clonotype: Its antigen is as yet unknown.

CDR3 size: 15 residues. Trimming took 4 bases from V and 8 from J, leaving 20 bases between them. CDR1 and CDR2 (germline): MNHEY, SVGAGI. TCRdb recomputed calls from the RT-PCR reads with MiXCR, one row per CDR3 protein. This sample has hundreds of thousands of distinct CDR3 sequences, with about 18% found just once. J is TRBJ1-2 and V is TRBV6-5; D is perhaps TRBD1 (5 bases). The sequence was collected from a man over 45 who received an inactivated influenza vaccine. This specimen consisted of PBMCs from blood, obtained 4 to 6 days after vaccination. The CDR3, as DNA: TGTGCCAGCAGTTTTCACGGGACGGCCAAGGGAGGCTACACCTTC. Translated: CASSFHGTAKGGYTF.